This is a list of T cell receptor beta chains from one sample in a study of blood T cell repertoires in COVID-19. Method: immunoSEQ multiplex PCR; TCRdb's copy keeps in-frame clones and lacks some. The sample holds some 70,000 clones, about nine tenths seen once. Input material: peripheral blood. The receptors shown here come from a man aged 45 to 65 with active COVID-19. The CDR3 runs from the conserved cysteine through the conserved F or W. A D gene is named only where the DNA matches it firmly. Size is stated for part of the rows, as once, few or many counts, or as a class when the clone is expanded.

CDR3: CSVLQPNTEAFF
DNA: TGCAGCGTTTTACAGCCGAACACTGAAGCTTTCTTT
D: .
size: .
V: TRBV29-1
J: TRBJ1-1

CDR3: CASSAQARQGIQAFF
DNA: TGTGCCAGCAGTGCCCAGGCCCGACAGGGCATCCAAGCTTTCTTT
D: TRBD1
size: .
V: TRBV28
J: TRBJ1-1

CDR3: CATSDWAGTSTDTQYF
DNA: TGTGCCACCAGTGATTGGGCCGGCACGAGCACAGATACGCAGTATTTT
D: .
size: .
V: TRBV24-1
J: TRBJ2-3

CDR3: CASSLSSGSYEQYF
DNA: TGTGCCAGCAGCTTATCTAGCGGGAGCTACGAGCAGTACTTC
D: TRBD2
size: few
V: TRBV7-6
J: TRBJ2-7

CDR3: CASRPKPRGAHTDTQYF
DNA: TGTGCCAGCAGGCCTAAACCCAGGGGCGCCCACACAGATACGCAGTATTTT
D: .
size: .
V: TRBV7-9
J: TRBJ2-3

CDR3: CASRTDSLAQYF
DNA: TGCGCCAGCAGAACCGACAGTTTAGCGCAGTATTTT
D: .
size: .
V: TRBV10-2
J: TRBJ2-3

CDR3: CASSQHGRDRGYEQYF
DNA: TGTGCCAGCAGCCAACATGGCCGGGACAGGGGCTACGAGCAGTACTTC
D: TRBD1
size: .
V: TRBV4-2
J: TRBJ2-7

CDR3: CSVDKGDYGYTF
DNA: TGCAGCGTTGATAAAGGGGACTATGGCTACACCTTC
D: .
size: .
V: TRBV29-1
J: TRBJ1-2

CDR3: CASSQDTGTSGTLKQFF
DNA: TGTGCCAGCAGTCAGGATACGGGGACTAGCGGGACATTGAAGCAGTTCTTC
D: TRBD2
size: .
V: TRBV11-3
J: TRBJ2-1

CDR3: CASREGTAQGKLFF
DNA: TGTGCCAGCAGGGAGGGGACAGCTCAAGGGAAACTGTTTTTT
D: TRBD1
size: .
V: TRBV28
J: TRBJ1-4

CDR3: CASSWGGTSDHGTEAFF
DNA: TGTGCCAGCAGTTGGGGAGGGACCTCGGACCACGGGACTGAAGCTTTCTTT
D: .
size: once
V: TRBV27
J: TRBJ1-1

CDR3: CASSNSRGTTEAFF
DNA: TGTGCCAGCAGCAACTCGCGGGGTACCACTGAAGCTTTCTTT
D: .
size: .
V: TRBV21-1
J: TRBJ1-1

CDR3: CAISEAQETQYF
DNA: TGTGCCATCAGTGAGGCGCAAGAGACCCAGTACTTC
D: .
size: .
V: TRBV10-3
J: TRBJ2-5

CDR3: CASSFAPGEGSAEQYF
DNA: TGCGCCAGCAGCTTCGCCCCAGGGGAAGGGTCGGCCGAGCAGTACTTC
D: .
size: .
V: TRBV5-1
J: TRBJ2-7

CDR3: CATSEGADEKLFF
DNA: TGTGCCACCAGCGAAGGGGCTGATGAAAAACTGTTTTTT
D: .
size: .
V: TRBV15
J: TRBJ1-4

CDR3: CAISDRGRESFGELFF
DNA: TGTGCCATCAGTGATAGGGGGAGAGAATCCTTCGGGGAGCTGTTTTTT
D: .
size: .
V: TRBV10-3
J: TRBJ2-2

CDR3: CASSPRTGYTGELFF
DNA: TGTGCCAGCAGCCCTAGGACAGGGTACACCGGGGAGCTGTTTTTT
D: TRBD1
size: .
V: TRBV9
J: TRBJ2-2

CDR3: CASSTSGWDGYTF
DNA: TGCGCCAGCAGCACGAGCGGGTGGGATGGCTACACCTTC
D: .
size: few
V: TRBV5-1
J: TRBJ1-2

CDR3: CASSIDSTRGAKNIQYF
DNA: TGTGCCAGTAGTATAGATTCGACCAGGGGAGCCAAAAACATTCAGTACTTC
D: .
size: .
V: TRBV19
J: TRBJ2-4

CDR3: CASSMGLAPGVRELFF
DNA: TGTGCCAGCAGCATGGGACTAGCACCCGGCGTAAGGGAGCTGTTTTTT
D: TRBD2
size: .
V: TRBV9
J: TRBJ2-2

CDR3: CASSLYSGLYEQYF
DNA: TGTGCCAGCAGTTTATATTCAGGGCTCTACGAGCAGTACTTC
D: .
size: few
V: TRBV28
J: TRBJ2-7

CDR3: CASSSFRQPVDAYF
DNA: TGTGCCAGCAGCTCCTTTCGACAGCCGGTTGATGCGTACTTC
D: .
size: .
V: TRBV7-8
J: TRBJ2-7

CDR3: CASSPSPSGTQYF
DNA: TGTGCCAGCAGCCCTTCCCCGTCCGGTACGCAGTATTTT
D: .
size: .
V: TRBV3-1/TRBV3-2
J: TRBJ2-3

CDR3: CASSPGALADLQETQYF
DNA: TGTGCCAGCAGCCCCGGGGCCCTAGCGGACCTCCAAGAGACCCAGTACTTC
D: TRBD2
size: .
V: TRBV5-8
J: TRBJ2-5

CDR3: CAIRDGRGGQYNEQFF
DNA: TGTGCCATCAGGGATGGACGGGGGGGCCAGTACAATGAGCAGTTCTTC
D: TRBD2
size: .
V: TRBV10-3
J: TRBJ2-1

CDR3: CASSSGTSGGSNTGELFF
DNA: TGTGCCAGCAGCTCTGGGACTAGCGGGGGGTCGAACACCGGGGAGCTGTTTTTT
D: TRBD2
size: .
V: TRBV11-2
J: TRBJ2-2

CDR3: CASSLERGKSYEQYF
DNA: TGTGCCAGCAGCTTAGAGCGGGGAAAGTCCTACGAGCAGTACTTC
D: TRBD2
size: .
V: TRBV7-2
J: TRBJ2-7

CDR3: CASATGADKNIQYF
DNA: TGTGCCAGCGCAACGGGAGCGGACAAAAACATTCAGTACTTC
D: .
size: .
V: TRBV9
J: TRBJ2-4

CDR3: CASSHLPGQGAYEQYF
DNA: TGTGCCAGCAGCCACCTCCCGGGGCAGGGGGCCTACGAGCAGTACTTC
D: TRBD1
size: .
V: TRBV7-9
J: TRBJ2-7

CDR3: CASRSRGDYGYTF
DNA: TGTGCCAGCAGGAGTCGGGGGGACTATGGCTACACCTTC
D: .
size: once
V: TRBV3-1/TRBV3-2
J: TRBJ1-2

CDR3: CASRLAGGPGEQYF
DNA: TGCGCCAGCCGCCTAGCGGGGGGGCCGGGTGAGCAGTACTTC
D: TRBD2
size: .
V: TRBV5-1
J: TRBJ2-7

CDR3: CASSPENRGYEQYF
DNA: TGTGCCAGCTCACCCGAAAACAGGGGCTACGAGCAGTACTTC
D: TRBD1
size: .
V: TRBV18
J: TRBJ2-7